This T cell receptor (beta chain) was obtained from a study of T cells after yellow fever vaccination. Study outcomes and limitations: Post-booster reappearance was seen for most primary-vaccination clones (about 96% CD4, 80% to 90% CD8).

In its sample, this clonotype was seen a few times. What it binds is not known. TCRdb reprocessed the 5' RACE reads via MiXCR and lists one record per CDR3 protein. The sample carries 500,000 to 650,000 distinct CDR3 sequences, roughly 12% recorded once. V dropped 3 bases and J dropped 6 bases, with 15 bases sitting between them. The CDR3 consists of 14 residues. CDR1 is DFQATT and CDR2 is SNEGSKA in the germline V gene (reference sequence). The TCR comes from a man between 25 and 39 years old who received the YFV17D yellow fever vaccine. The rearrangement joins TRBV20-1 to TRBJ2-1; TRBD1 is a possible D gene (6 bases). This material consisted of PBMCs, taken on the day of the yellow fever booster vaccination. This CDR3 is CSASIQGSGNEQFF. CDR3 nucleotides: TGCAGTGCTAGTATACAGGGTTCGGGCAATGAGCAGTTCTTC.